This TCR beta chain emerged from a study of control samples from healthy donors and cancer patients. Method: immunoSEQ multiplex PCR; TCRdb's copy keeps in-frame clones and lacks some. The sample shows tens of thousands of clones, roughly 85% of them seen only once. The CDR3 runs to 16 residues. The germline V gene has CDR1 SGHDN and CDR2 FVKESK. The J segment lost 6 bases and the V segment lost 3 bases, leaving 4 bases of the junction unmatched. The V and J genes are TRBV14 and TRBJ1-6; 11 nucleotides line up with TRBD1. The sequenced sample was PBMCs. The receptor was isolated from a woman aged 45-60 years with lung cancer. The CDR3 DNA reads TGTGCCAGCAGCCAGAGAGGGACAGGGGGTAATTCACCCCTCCACTTT. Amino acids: CASSQRGTGGNSPLHF.